This T cell receptor beta chain stems from a study of T cell responses to AZD1222 COVID-19 vaccine. TCRdb's copy holds only in-frame clones and misses some; the assay was immunoSEQ multiplex PCR. In the table there are some 71,000 clones, about nine tenths of which are singletons. The sample holds one count of this clone. Its matching antigen is unknown. General observations from the study: Recipients of two AZD1222 doses showed rising Spike-specific TCR breadth and depth. In the spike-specific TCR repertoire, nearly half reportedly target unmutated variant regions.

Germline V gene lookup returns CDR1 SGHTA and CDR2 FQGNSA. Deletions cut 3 bases from V and 1 base from J, with 7 bases between. CDR3 length: 14 residues. The sequence came from an adult who received the AZD1222 COVID-19 vaccine. J is TRBJ1-5 and V is TRBV7-2; D call uncertain. The input for sequencing was peripheral blood, taken 28 days after the second AZD1222 dose. The DNA of the CDR3 is TGTGCCAGCAGCTTGGCCAGGAGCAATCAGCCCCAGCATTTT. The encoded protein is CASSLARSNQPQHF.